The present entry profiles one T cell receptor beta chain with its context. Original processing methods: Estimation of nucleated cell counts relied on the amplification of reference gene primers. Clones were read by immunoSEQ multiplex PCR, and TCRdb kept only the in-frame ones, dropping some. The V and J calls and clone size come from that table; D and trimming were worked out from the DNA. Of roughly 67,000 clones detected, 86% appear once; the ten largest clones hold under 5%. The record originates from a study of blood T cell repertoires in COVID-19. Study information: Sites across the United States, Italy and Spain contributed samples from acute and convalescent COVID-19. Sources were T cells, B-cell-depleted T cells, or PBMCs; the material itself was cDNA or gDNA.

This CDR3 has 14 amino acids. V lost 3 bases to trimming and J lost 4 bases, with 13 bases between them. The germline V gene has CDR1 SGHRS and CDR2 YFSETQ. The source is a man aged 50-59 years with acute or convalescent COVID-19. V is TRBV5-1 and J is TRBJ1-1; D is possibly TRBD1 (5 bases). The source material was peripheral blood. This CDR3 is CASSSARGVTEAFF. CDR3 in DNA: TGCGCCAGCAGCTCCGCCCGGGGGGTCACTGAAGCTTTCTTT.